The clone carrying this TCR beta chain was observed a handful of times. The sample originates from a study of T cell responses to AZD1222 COVID-19 vaccine. Sequenced by immunoSEQ multiplex PCR; TCRdb stores in-frame clones only, minus some. The top ten hold 1.5% of the sample, which has some 150,000 clones, over 90% seen once. Germline V gives CDR1 MNHNS, CDR2 SASEGT. The CDR3 is 14 residues long. The V and J ends lost 2 bases and 3 bases respectively, with 10 bases between them. Source: peripheral blood, taken 28 days after the second AZD1222 dose. V and J are TRBV6-1 and TRBJ1-2; D gene unclear. The sequence came from an adult who received the AZD1222 COVID-19 vaccine. CDR3 DNA: TGTGCCAGCAGTGAACTTAGAGGACACTATGGCTACACCTTC. Translation gives CASSELRGHYGYTF.